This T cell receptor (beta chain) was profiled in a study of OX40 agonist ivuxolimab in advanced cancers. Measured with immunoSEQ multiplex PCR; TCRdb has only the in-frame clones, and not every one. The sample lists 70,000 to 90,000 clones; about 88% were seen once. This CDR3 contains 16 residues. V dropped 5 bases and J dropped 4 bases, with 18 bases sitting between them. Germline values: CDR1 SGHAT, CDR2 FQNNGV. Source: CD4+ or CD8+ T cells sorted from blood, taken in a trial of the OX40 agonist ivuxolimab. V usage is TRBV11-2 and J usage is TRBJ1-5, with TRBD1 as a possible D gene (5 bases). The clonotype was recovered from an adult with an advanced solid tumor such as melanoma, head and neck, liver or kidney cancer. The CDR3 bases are TGTGCCAGCAGCACAACTGGTCCCCGGGGGAATCAGCCCCAGCATTTT. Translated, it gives CASSTTGPRGNQPQHF.